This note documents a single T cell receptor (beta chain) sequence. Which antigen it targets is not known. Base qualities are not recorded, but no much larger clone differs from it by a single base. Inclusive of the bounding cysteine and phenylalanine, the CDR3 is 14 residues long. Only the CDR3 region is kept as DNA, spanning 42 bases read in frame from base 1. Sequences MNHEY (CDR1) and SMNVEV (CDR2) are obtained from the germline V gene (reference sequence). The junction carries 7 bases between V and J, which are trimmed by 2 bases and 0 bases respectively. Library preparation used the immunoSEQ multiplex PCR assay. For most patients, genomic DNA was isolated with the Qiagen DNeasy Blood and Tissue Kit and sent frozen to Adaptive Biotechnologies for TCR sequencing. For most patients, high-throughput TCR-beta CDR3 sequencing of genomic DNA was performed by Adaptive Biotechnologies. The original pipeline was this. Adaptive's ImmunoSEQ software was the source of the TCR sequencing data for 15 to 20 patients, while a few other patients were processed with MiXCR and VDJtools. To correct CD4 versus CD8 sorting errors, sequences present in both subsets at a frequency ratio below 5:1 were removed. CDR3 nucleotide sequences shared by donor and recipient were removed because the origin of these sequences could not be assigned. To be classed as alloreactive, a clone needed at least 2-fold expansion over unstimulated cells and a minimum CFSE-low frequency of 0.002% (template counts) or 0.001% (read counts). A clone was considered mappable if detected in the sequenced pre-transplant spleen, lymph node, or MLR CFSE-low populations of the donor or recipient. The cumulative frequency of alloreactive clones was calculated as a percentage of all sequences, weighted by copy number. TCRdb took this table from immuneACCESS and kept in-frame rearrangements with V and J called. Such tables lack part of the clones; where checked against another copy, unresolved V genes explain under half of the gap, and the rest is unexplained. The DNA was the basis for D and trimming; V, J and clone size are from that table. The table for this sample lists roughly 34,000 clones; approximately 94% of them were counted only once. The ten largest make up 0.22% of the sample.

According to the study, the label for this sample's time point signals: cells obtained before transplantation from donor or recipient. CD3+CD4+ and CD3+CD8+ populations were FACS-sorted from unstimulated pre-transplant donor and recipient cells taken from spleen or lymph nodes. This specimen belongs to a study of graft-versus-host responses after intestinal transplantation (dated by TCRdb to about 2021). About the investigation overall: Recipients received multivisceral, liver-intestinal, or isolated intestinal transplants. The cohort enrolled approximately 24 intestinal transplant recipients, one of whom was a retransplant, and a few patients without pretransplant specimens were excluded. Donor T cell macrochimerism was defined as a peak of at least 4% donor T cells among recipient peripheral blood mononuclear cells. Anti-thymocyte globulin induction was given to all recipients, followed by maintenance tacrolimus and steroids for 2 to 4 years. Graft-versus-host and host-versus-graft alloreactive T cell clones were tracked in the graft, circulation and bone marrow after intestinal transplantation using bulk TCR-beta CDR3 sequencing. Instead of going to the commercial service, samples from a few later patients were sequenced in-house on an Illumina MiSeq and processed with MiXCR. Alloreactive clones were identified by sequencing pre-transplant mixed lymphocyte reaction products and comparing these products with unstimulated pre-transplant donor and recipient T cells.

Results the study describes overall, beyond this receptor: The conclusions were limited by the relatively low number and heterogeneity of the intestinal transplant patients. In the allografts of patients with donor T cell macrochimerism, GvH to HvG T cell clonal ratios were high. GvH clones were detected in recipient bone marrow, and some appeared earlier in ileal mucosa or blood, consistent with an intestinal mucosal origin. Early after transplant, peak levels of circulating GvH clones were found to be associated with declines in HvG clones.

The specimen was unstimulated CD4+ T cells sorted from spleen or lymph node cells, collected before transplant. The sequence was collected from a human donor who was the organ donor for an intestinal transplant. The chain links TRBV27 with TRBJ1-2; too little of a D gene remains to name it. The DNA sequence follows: TGTGCCAGCAGTTTAGGCCACTCTAACTATGGCTACACCTTC. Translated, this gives CASSLGHSNYGYTF.